A single sample is the source of the 12 T cell receptor beta chains below, sequenced in a study of blood T cell repertoires in COVID-19. Generated by immunoSEQ multiplex PCR, the TCRdb table keeps only in-frame clones and is missing some. The data hold about 220,000 clones, with around 80% observed a single time. Material for sequencing was peripheral blood. The source is a woman aged 70-85 years with acute or convalescent COVID-19.

V is TRBV4-3 and J is TRBJ1-3; 7 positions match TRBD1. Germline lookup yields CDR1 LGHNA and CDR2 YSLEER. The V gene end was trimmed by 1 base and the J gene end by 2 bases; junction bases not matched to a gene: 8. This CDR3 contains 17 residues. Here the CDR3 DNA reads TGCGCCAGCAGCCAAGGGTCCAGAACAGGGGCTGGAAACACCATATATTTT. Amino acids: CASSQGSRTGAGNTIYF.

The V gene is TRBV27, the J gene TRBJ2-5, with a possible D match to TRBD1 (5 bases). V lost 6 bases to trimming and J lost 7 bases, with 15 bases between them. The CDR3 covers 13 residues. The germline gives CDR1 MNHEY, CDR2 SMNVEV (reference sequence). Here the CDR3 reads CASSPTELRTQYF. The CDR3, as DNA: TGTGCCAGCAGCCCGACAGAGCTCCGGACCCAGTACTTC.

Only one count was recorded for this clone. The chain couples TRBV6-2 or TRBV6-3 to TRBJ1-1; perhaps TRBD1 as D (5 bases). CDR1 and CDR2 from the germline V gene are MNHEY and SVGEGT. V lost 5 bases to trimming and J lost 3 bases, with 10 bases between them. The CDR3 is 13 residues long. The CDR3 DNA is TGTGCCAGCAGTACCAGGGAATACACTGAAGCTTTCTTT. As protein: CASSTREYTEAFF.

J is TRBJ2-7 and V is TRBV6-5; TRBD2 matches 11 bases. J was trimmed by 0 bases and V by 6 bases; bases with no gene match: 4. CDR3 length equals 15 residues. CDR1 is MNHEY and CDR2 is SVGAGI in the germline V gene. In nucleotides, the CDR3 is TGTGCCAGCAGCGGCACTAGCGGGGGCTCCTACGAGCAGTACGTC. Its translation is CASSGTSGGSYEQYV.

In its sample, this clone was seen a few times. This sample also contains other DNA sequences that code for the same CDR3. V and J are TRBV7-2 and TRBJ1-3; 7 bases match TRBD1. Trimming removed 5 bases from V and 0 bases from J; junction bases left unmatched: 7. The CDR3 spans 16 residues. Germline values: CDR1 SGHTA, CDR2 FQGNSA. Here the CDR3 reads CASSPQGGPSGNTIYF. The CDR3 DNA reads as TGTGCCAGCAGCCCCCAGGGGGGACCCTCTGGAAACACCATATATTTT.

The J gene is TRBJ2-7, the V gene TRBV6-6; TRBD2 is a possible D gene (5 bases). Per the germline V gene, CDR1 is MNHNY and CDR2 is SVGAGI (reference sequence). Trimming removed 2 bases from V and 5 bases from J, with 13 bases in between. The CDR3 is made up of 14 amino acids. The CDR3, as DNA: TGTGCCAGCAGTTACAGGCCGGGGAATAACGAGCAGTACGTC. This gives the protein CASSYRPGNNEQYV.

The chain employs TRBV4-2 and TRBJ2-1; TRBD2 aligns across 11 bases. Germline CDR1 reads LGHNA; CDR2 reads YNFKEQ. The V segment lost 4 bases and the J segment 6 bases; nucleotides outside the gene matches: 14. The CDR3 extends over 18 amino acids. The CDR3 region has the DNA TGTGCCAGCAGCCCCCGTAGGGCTAGCGGGGGGAGGATCAATGAGCAGTTCTTC. Translated: CASSPRRASGGRINEQFF.

As for this clone: Sequence at one end of the junction differs from germline and may be a read error. The same CDR3 is also encoded by other DNA sequences in this sample. The J gene is TRBJ2-3, the V gene TRBV6-2 or TRBV6-3, with 8 bases matching TRBD2. This CDR3 spans 17 amino acids. Germline V gives CDR1 MNHEY, CDR2 SVGEGT. For the CDR3, the DNA is TGTGCCAGCAGTTACTCGACTAGCGCCCCTAGCACAGATACGCAATATTTT. Translated, it gives CASSYSTSAPSTDTQYF.

The chain has TRBV5-1 and TRBJ2-3, with D tentatively TRBD2 (7 bases). Germline-derived CDR1 and CDR2 are SGHRS and YFSETQ. V was trimmed by 1 base and J by 6 bases, leaving 12 bases between them. This CDR3 region has 14 residues. In DNA form, the CDR3 reads TGCGCCAGCAGCTTGATGGCGGGGGCGGATACGCAGTATTTT. Its protein is CASSLMAGADTQYF.

This clone occurred once. The chain links TRBV25-1 to TRBJ2-7, with 8 bases identical to TRBD1. V gave up 7 bases and J gave up 6 bases; unmatched junction bases: 5. The CDR3 sequence is 12 residues long. The V gene's germline CDR1 is MGHDK and CDR2 SYGVNS. The chain's CDR3 is CASKQGDLEQYF. In DNA form, the CDR3 reads TGTGCCAGCAAACAGGGGGACCTCGAGCAGTACTTC.

The rearrangement joins TRBV3-1 (or the pseudogene TRBV3-2) to TRBJ2-7; TRBD1 agrees at 11 bases. There are 14 residues in the CDR3. With 4 bases clipped from V and 7 bases from J, the junction kept 6 bases outside the gene matches. The germline gives CDR1 LGHDT, CDR2 YNNKEL (reference sequence). This CDR3 reads CASSLGQGAREQYF. DNA of the CDR3: TGTGCCAGCAGCCTTGGACAGGGGGCCCGGGAGCAGTACTTC.

The genes are TRBV10-3 and TRBJ2-7; 11 bases align to TRBD1. J was trimmed by 0 bases and V by 8 bases; bases with no gene match: 6. Germline V gives CDR1 ENHRY, CDR2 SYGVKD. This CDR3 is built from 15 residues. CDR3 sequence: CAIRPGTGGSYEQYF. For the CDR3, the DNA is TGTGCCATCCGCCCCGGGACAGGGGGCTCCTACGAGCAGTACTTC.